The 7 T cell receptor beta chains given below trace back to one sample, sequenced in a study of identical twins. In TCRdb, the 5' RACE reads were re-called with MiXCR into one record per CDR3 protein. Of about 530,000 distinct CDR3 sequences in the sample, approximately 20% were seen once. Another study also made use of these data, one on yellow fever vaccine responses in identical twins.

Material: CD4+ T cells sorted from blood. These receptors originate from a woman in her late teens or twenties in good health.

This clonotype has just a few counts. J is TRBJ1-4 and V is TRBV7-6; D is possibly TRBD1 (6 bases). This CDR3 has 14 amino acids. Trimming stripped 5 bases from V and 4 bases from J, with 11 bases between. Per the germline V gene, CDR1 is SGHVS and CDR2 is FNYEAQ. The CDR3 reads CASSRTGFNEKLFF. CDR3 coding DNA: TGTGCCAGCAGCCGCACAGGGTTTAATGAAAAACTGTTTTTT.

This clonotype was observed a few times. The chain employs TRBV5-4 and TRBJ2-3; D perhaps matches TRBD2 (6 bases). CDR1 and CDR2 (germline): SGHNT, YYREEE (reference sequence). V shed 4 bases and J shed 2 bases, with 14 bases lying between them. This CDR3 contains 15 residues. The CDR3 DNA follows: TGTGCCAGCAGCCAAACCGGGACTTACACAGATACGCAGTATTTT. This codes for CASSQTGTYTDTQYF.

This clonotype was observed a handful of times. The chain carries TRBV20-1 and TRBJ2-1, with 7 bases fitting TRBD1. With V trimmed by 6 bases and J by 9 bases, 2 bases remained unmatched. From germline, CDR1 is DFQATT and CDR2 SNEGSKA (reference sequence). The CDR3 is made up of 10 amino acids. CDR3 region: CSANRGEQFF. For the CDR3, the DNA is TGCAGTGCCAACAGGGGTGAGCAGTTCTTC.

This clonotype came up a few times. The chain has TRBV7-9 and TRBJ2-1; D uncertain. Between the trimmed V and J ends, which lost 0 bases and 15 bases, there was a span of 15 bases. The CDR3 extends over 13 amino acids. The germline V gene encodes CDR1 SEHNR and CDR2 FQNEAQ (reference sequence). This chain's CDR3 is CASSLAGALQAFF. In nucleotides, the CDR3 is TGTGCCAGCAGCTTAGCGGGCGCGCTGCAGGCGTTCTTC.

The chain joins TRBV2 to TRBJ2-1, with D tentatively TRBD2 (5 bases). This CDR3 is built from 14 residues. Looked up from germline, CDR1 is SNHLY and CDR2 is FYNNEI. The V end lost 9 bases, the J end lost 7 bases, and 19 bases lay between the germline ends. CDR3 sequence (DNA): TGTGCCAGTCGAGACTCCCGCTCGGGGAATGAGCAGTTCTTC. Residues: CASRDSRSGNEQFF.

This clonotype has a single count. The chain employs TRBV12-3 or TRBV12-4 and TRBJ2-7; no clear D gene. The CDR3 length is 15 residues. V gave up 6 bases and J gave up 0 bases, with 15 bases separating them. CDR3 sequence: CASSPIGHSSYEQYF. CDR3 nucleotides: TGTGCCAGCAGCCCTATCGGGCACTCCTCCTACGAGCAGTACTTC.

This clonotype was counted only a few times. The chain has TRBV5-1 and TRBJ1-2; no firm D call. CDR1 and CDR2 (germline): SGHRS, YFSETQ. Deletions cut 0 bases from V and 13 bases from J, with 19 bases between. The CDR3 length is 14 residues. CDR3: CASSLELGPPWVTF. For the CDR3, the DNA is TGCGCCAGCAGCTTGGAGCTGGGCCCCCCTTGGGTCACCTTC.